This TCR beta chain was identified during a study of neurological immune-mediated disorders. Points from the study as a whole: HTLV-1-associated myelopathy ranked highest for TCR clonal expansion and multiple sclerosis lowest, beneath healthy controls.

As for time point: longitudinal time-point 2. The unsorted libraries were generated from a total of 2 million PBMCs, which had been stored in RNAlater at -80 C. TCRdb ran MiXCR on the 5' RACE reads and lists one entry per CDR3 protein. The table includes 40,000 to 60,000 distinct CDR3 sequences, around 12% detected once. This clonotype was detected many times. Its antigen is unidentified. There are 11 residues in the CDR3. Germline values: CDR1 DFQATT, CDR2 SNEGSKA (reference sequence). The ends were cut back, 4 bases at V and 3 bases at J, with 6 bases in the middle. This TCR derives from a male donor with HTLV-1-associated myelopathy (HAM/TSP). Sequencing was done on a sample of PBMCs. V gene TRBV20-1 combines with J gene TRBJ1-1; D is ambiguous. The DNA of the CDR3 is TGCAGTGCTATGAAGGACACTGAAGCTTTCTTT. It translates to CSAMKDTEAFF.